This T cell receptor (beta chain) was obtained from a study of blood T cell repertoires in COVID-19. The wider study: Acute and convalescent COVID-19 samples came from the United States, Italy and Spain. T cells, B-cell-depleted T cells, or PBMCs provided the cDNA or gDNA that served as material.

CDR3 length equals 16 residues. Unmatched junction bases numbered 13, after V lost 3 bases and J lost 7 bases. From germline, CDR1 is SGHRS and CDR2 YFSETQ. In the source study's methods: Reference gene primers were amplified, and this amplification served to estimate nucleated cell counts. TCRdb's table, derived via immunoSEQ multiplex PCR, lists solely in-frame clones and lacks some. V and J calls and clone size are given by that table; D and trimming were obtained from the DNA. This sample has under 250,000 clones, with roughly 94% found just once. The sequencing sample was made of peripheral blood. This receptor was identified in a man between 25 and 39 years old with acute or convalescent COVID-19. The rearrangement uses TRBV5-1 and TRBJ2-1; the match to TRBD1 covers 7 bases. CDR3 DNA: TGCGCCAGCAGCTCAAGGGGCCAGGGGGTAGGAAATGAGCAGTTCTTC. This gives the protein CASSSRGQGVGNEQFF. The whole variable domain, remainder taken from reference TRBV5-1 and TRBJ2-1, is KAGVTQTPRYLIKTRGQQVTLSCSPISGHRSVSWYQQTPGQGLQFLFEYFSETQRNKGNFPGRFSGRQFSNSRSEMNVSTLELGDSALYLCASSSRGQGVGNEQFFGPGTRLTVL.